One and the same sample provided the 11 T cell receptor beta chains below, sequenced in a study of blood T cell repertoires in COVID-19. The data were produced by immunoSEQ multiplex PCR, yet TCRdb's version contains in-frame clones alone and is incomplete. The sample has about 160,000 clones, around 84% seen once. The sample taken for sequencing was PBMCs or T cells enriched from blood (not recorded which). The origin of the receptors is a man in his forties or fifties who had recovered from COVID-19.

The gene calls are TRBV5-4 and TRBJ2-6; D gene unclear. Germline loops: CDR1 SGHNT, CDR2 YYREEE (reference sequence). The CDR3 totals 14 residues. V shed 4 bases and J shed 0 bases, with 5 bases lying between them. CDR3 amino acids: CASSAGSGANVLTF. The CDR3 DNA reads TGTGCCAGCAGCGCAGGCTCTGGGGCCAACGTCCTGACTTTC.

The chain carries TRBV30 and TRBJ1-5; tentative D call: TRBD1 (6 bases). The CDR3 is 16 residues long. The germline CDR1 and CDR2 sequences are GTSNPN and SVGIG (reference sequence). Trimming shortened V by 0 bases and J by 7 bases, and 19 bases separated the two germline ends. The CDR3 reads CAWSVGSQGTRQPQHF. DNA of the CDR3: TGTGCCTGGAGTGTAGGCTCGCAGGGGACAAGGCAGCCCCAGCATTTT.

This clone was picked up one time. The chain recombines TRBV10-3 with TRBJ1-5; possibly TRBD1 for D (6 bases). Germline V gives CDR1 ENHRY, CDR2 SYGVKD. V dropped 10 bases and J dropped 1 base, with 14 bases sitting between them. The CDR3 is 14 residues long. The CDR3 here is CATQGTGSNQPQHF. The CDR3 region has the DNA TGTGCCACCCAGGGGACGGGAAGCAATCAGCCCCAGCATTTT.

The chain has TRBV6-5 and TRBJ2-3, with TRBD1 matching 8 bases. V lost 6 bases and J lost 0; bases outside the gene matches: 5. Germline-derived CDR1 and CDR2 are MNHEY and SVGAGI. The CDR3 sequence is 15 residues long. The CDR3 DNA reads as TGTGCCAGCAGAGGACAGGGTCTGAGCACAGATACGCAGTATTTT. Encoded protein: CASRGQGLSTDTQYF.

The J gene is TRBJ2-2, the V gene TRBV2; D may be TRBD2 (5 bases). Trimming removed 6 bases from V and 2 bases from J, with 10 bases in between. Germline CDR1 reads SNHLY; CDR2 reads FYNNEI. CDR3 length equals 14 residues. CDR3 sequence: CASSQLVNTGELFF. Written as DNA, the CDR3 is TGTGCCAGCAGCCAACTAGTTAACACCGGGGAGCTGTTTTTT.

Comments on this clone: Within the sample, other DNA sequences also encode this same CDR3. The chain uses TRBV19 and TRBJ2-6, with 8 positions matching TRBD1. In germline, CDR1 is LNHDA, CDR2 SQIVND (reference sequence). The CDR3 consists of 15 residues. V lost 6 bases to trimming and J lost 3 bases; unmatched junction nucleotides: 4. The CDR3 DNA reads as TGTGCCAGTAGGAGACAGGGGTATGGGGCCAACGTCCTGACTTTC. Encoded protein: CASRRQGYGANVLTF.

This sequence joins TRBV6-5 and TRBJ2-5, with TRBD1 matching over 8 bases. Germline loops: CDR1 MNHEY, CDR2 SVGAGI. The CDR3 has 13 amino acids. J was trimmed by 5 bases and V by 5 bases; bases with no gene match: 4. In nucleotides, the CDR3 is TGTGCCAGCAGTAGGGGACAGGTGGAGACCCAGTACTTC. Translating it yields CASSRGQVETQYF.

This chain joins TRBV15 and TRBJ1-2; weak D call: TRBD1 (5 bases). V was cut by 4 bases and J by 2 bases, with 11 bases left in between. The CDR3 extends over 14 amino acids. Germline values: CDR1 LNHNV, CDR2 YYDKDF (reference sequence). The CDR3 DNA sequence: TGTGCCACCAGCACGGGGGACTCCAACTATGGCTACACCTTC. Translating it yields CATSTGDSNYGYTF.

The chain recombines TRBV11-2 with TRBJ2-5; TRBD2 is a possible D gene (6 bases). V was pared by 5 bases and J by 0 bases, with 13 bases between. CDR3 size: 15 residues. Looked up from germline, CDR1 is SGHAT and CDR2 is FQNNGV. The CDR3 DNA is TGTGCCAGCAGCCCACGGACTACCTACCAAGAGACCCAGTACTTC. It encodes CASSPRTTYQETQYF.

J is TRBJ1-5 and V is TRBV21-1. TRBV21-1 counts as a pseudogene. The CDR3 length is 15 residues. As DNA, the CDR3 is TGTGCCAGCAGCAAAGGGGTCGGGGGCAATCAGCCCCAGCATTTT. Protein product: CASSKGVGGNQPQHF.

This chain links TRBV5-4 with TRBJ2-3, with D possibly matching TRBD2 (5 bases). The CDR3 sequence is 15 residues long. The V and J ends lost 0 bases and 0 bases respectively, with 8 bases between them. CDR1 is SGHNT and CDR2 is YYREEE in the germline V gene (reference sequence). CDR3 loop: CASSLDWTSTDTQYF. For the CDR3, the DNA is TGTGCCAGCAGCTTGGACTGGACTAGCACAGATACGCAGTATTTT.